This entry features one TCR beta chain sequence. Its cognate antigen is unknown. Germline and junction disagree at one end, which may indicate a read error. The CDR3 loop spans 19 amino acids. Germline-derived CDR1 and CDR2 are MGHRA and YSYEKL. This record comes from a study of blood T cells in healthy people across ages. The study's findings and limits: It was held that diversity estimates obtained from one million T cells represented underestimates.

A second PCR, run for roughly 7 to 12 cycles, used a sample-barcoded 5' primer plus a J-beta primer mix. One entry per CDR3 protein, called by TCRdb with MiXCR from the 5' RACE reads. The data contain some 900,000 distinct CDR3 sequences, about 44% of them singletons. Donors were systemically healthy Caucasian individuals from Russia aged about 6 to 95 years. This rearrangement joins TRBV4-1 to TRBJ2-3, with TRBD2 matching over 12 bases. Sequencing input: blood. The TCR originated in a man aged 30 to 39 in good health. The DNA of the CDR3 is TGCGCCAGCAGCCCCTCTAGACTAGCGGGGGCCATCCGCACTGATACGCAGTATTTT. It encodes CASSPSRLAGAIRTDTQYF.